Presented here are 10 T cell receptor beta chains from one specimen sequenced in a study of Ad26.COV2.S vaccination and SARS-CoV-2 variants. Data came from immunoSEQ multiplex PCR; TCRdb stores just in-frame clones and leaves some out. Among about 440,000 clones listed, roughly 88% were seen once. Stated treatment: some 20 received Ad26.COV2.S at low or high dose, single or two shots; 5 received placebo; per-sample allocation not given. Day 63 after the first injection of vaccine or placebo was the sampling time. This specimen consisted of peripheral blood, obtained in a trial of Ad26.COV2.S vaccine versus placebo. The source is a person aged 18-65 years who received the Ad26.COV2.S COVID-19 vaccine or a placebo.

The chain employs TRBV6-2 or TRBV6-3 and TRBJ1-2; a weak D match, TRBD1 (6 bases). This CDR3 comprises 14 residues. V lost 6 bases and J 5 bases, leaving 16 bases between the germline ends. CDR1 and CDR2 (germline): MNHEY, SVGEGT. Here the CDR3 DNA reads TGTGCCAGCAGCACCGGACAGTCTGATTATGGCTACACCTTC. It specifies CASSTGQSDYGYTF.

This CDR3 is CASSHPAQEKNIQYF. CDR3 sequence (DNA): TGTGCCAGCTCACACCCGGCACAGGAGAAAAACATTCAGTACTTC. The chain is built from TRBV18 and TRBJ2-4; the D gene is possibly TRBD1 (5 bases). CDR3 length equals 15 residues. V lost 4 bases to trimming and J lost 4 bases, with 14 bases between them. Germline values: CDR1 KGHSH, CDR2 LQKENI.

The chain uses TRBV3-1 (or the pseudogene TRBV3-2) and TRBJ2-6, with D uncertain. The CDR3 runs to 14 residues. V was cut by 4 bases and J by 0 bases, with 4 bases left in between. From germline, CDR1 is LGHDT and CDR2 YNNKEL (reference sequence). The CDR3 spells CASSPDSGANVLTF. CDR3 nucleotides: TGTGCCAGCAGCCCGGACTCTGGGGCCAACGTCCTGACTTTC.

This chain connects TRBV10-3 to TRBJ2-2; maybe TRBD2 (6 bases). Germline CDR1 ENHRY, CDR2 SYGVKD. V was shortened by 8 bases and J by 3 bases, with 13 bases between the two germline ends. The CDR3 runs 14 residues. The chain's CDR3 is CAISLREDTGELFF. The CDR3 DNA is TGTGCCATCTCTCTAAGGGAGGACACCGGGGAGCTGTTTTTT.

The chain couples TRBV9 to TRBJ2-1; weak D call: TRBD2 (6 bases). Trimming stripped 6 bases from V and 8 bases from J, with 18 bases between. The CDR3 contains 14 residues. Per the germline V gene, CDR1 is SGDLS and CDR2 is YYNGEE. The CDR3 DNA reads as TGTGCCAGCACCAGTGACGGGAGTTCGGATGAGCAGTTCTTC. Its translation is CASTSDGSSDEQFF.

The chain joins TRBV7-9 to TRBJ2-1, with D uncertain. Germline CDR1 reads SEHNR; CDR2 reads FQNEAQ (reference sequence). The CDR3 runs to 14 residues. The V gene lost 4 bases and the J gene lost 1 base, with 8 bases spanning the gap. CDR3 sequence: CASSSGASYNEQFF. CDR3 nucleotide sequence: TGTGCCAGCAGCTCCGGAGCGTCCTACAATGAGCAGTTCTTC.

J is TRBJ2-1 and V is TRBV9, with 9 bases matching TRBD2. V lost 2 bases to trimming and J lost 7 bases; unmatched junction nucleotides: 4. Germline V gene data show CDR1 as SGDLS and CDR2 as YYNGEE. This CDR3 spans 14 amino acids. The chain's CDR3 is CASSVSGRWNEQFF. Here the CDR3 DNA reads TGTGCCAGCAGCGTTAGCGGGAGATGGAATGAGCAGTTCTTC. Drawing the rest from reference TRBV9 and TRBJ2-1, the complete variable domain is DSGVTQTPKHLITATGQRVTLRCSPRSGDLSVYWYQQSLDQGLQFLIQYYNGEERAKGNILERFSAQQFPDLHSELNLSSLELGDSALYFCASSVSGRWNEQFFGPGTRLTVL.

This clone has just a few counts. The CDR3 DNA follows: TGTGCCAGCAGCTTGCTTGCGGCGGGAGGCGAGCAGTACTTC. This translates into CASSLLAAGGEQYF. The rearrangement links TRBV7-2 to TRBJ2-7, with TRBD2 matching 8 bases. This CDR3 has 14 amino acids. Per germline, CDR1 SGHTA and CDR2 FQGNSA. V lost 3 bases, J lost 6 bases, and 7 bases stayed unmatched.

The gene calls are TRBV6-6 and TRBJ2-7; D is uncertain. Trimming removed 0 bases from V and 3 bases from J, with 9 bases in between. Germline CDR1 is MNHNY and CDR2 is SVGAGI (reference sequence). This CDR3 comprises 14 residues. The CDR3 sequence is CASSYSGGNYEQYF. Written as DNA, the CDR3 is TGTGCCAGCAGTTACTCGGGTGGGAACTACGAGCAGTACTTC.

The rearrangement links TRBV9 to TRBJ2-3; D might be TRBD2 (5 bases). The CDR3 totals 16 residues. Germline CDR1 and CDR2: SGDLS and YYNGEE. Trimming took off 0 bases at V and 0 bases at J, with 11 bases between the two ends. CDR3: CASSVGLSASTDTQYF. Written as DNA, the CDR3 is TGTGCCAGCAGCGTAGGTCTTAGCGCTAGCACAGATACGCAGTATTTT. The full variable domain, in which reference TRBV9 and TRBJ2-3 provide the parts outside the CDR3, is DSGVTQTPKHLITATGQRVTLRCSPRSGDLSVYWYQQSLDQGLQFLIQYYNGEERAKGNILERFSAQQFPDLHSELNLSSLELGDSALYFCASSVGLSASTDTQYFGPGTRLTVL.